The 27 T cell receptor beta chains below come from one sample, sequenced in a study of blood T cell repertoires in COVID-19. Using immunoSEQ multiplex PCR, the repertoire was profiled, and TCRdb retains in-frame clones only, with some absent. The sample consists of about 360,000 clones, about 80% of them appearing once. Sequencing was performed on peripheral blood. All receptors derive from a human donor with acute or convalescent COVID-19. The donor label of this sample is uncertain.

This chain uses TRBV19 with TRBJ2-7; TRBD1 aligns across 7 bases. J lost 5 bases, V lost 6 bases, and 7 bases had no gene match. Germline CDR1 and CDR2: LNHDA and SQIVND (reference sequence). The CDR3 is made up of 13 amino acids. As DNA, the CDR3 is TGTGCCAGTAGGAGACAGGGAACGGACGAGCAGTACTTC. Its protein product is CASRRQGTDEQYF. Supplemented by reference TRBV19 and TRBJ2-7, the full variable domain reads DGGITQSPKYLFRKEGQNVTLSCEQNLNHDAMYWYRQDPGQGLRLIYYSQIVNDFQKGDIAEGYSVSREKKESFPLTVTSAQKNPTAFYLCASRRQGTDEQYFGPGTRLTVT.

The chain links TRBV12-3 or TRBV12-4 to TRBJ2-5, with TRBD1 as a possible D gene (5 bases). The V gene lost 3 bases and the J gene lost 8 bases, with 13 bases spanning the gap. The CDR3 consists of 13 residues. In nucleotides, the CDR3 is TGTGCCAGCAGTTTGTCACAGGTAGAAACCCAGTACTTC. Its translation: CASSLSQVETQYF.

DNA of the CDR3: TGTGCCAGCAGACTATTAAGCGGGAGTTATCTCAATGAGCAGTTCTTC. The encoded protein is CASRLLSGSYLNEQFF. The chain couples TRBV2 to TRBJ2-1, with 8 bases fitting TRBD2. This CDR3 contains 16 residues. V lost 6 bases, J lost 6 bases, and 13 bases stayed unmatched. The germline CDR1 and CDR2 sequences are SNHLY and FYNNEI.

J is TRBJ1-6 and V is TRBV30; D remains unclear. The germline V gene encodes CDR1 GTSNPN and CDR2 SVGIG (reference sequence). Trimming shortened V by 1 base and J by 8 bases, and 9 bases separated the two germline ends. The CDR3 totals 13 residues. The CDR3 coding sequence is TGTGCCTGGAGTGCGGGTCTTTATTCACCCCTCCACTTT. Encoded protein: CAWSAGLYSPLHF.

The rearrangement uses TRBV18 and TRBJ2-4; 8 bases align to TRBD1. The J segment lost 6 bases and the V segment lost 1 base, leaving 5 bases of the junction unmatched. The length of the CDR3 is 15 residues. Germline V gene lookup returns CDR1 KGHSH and CDR2 LQKENI. As DNA, the CDR3 is TGTGCCAGCTCACCACAGTACGGACAGGGAAACATTCAGTACTTC. Translation: CASSPQYGQGNIQYF.

The chain uses TRBV18 and TRBJ1-5; TRBD1 matches 7 bases. Germline V gene sequence: CDR1 KGHSH, CDR2 LQKENI. J gave up 5 bases and V 4 bases, and 5 bases lay outside the gene matches. The CDR3 sequence is 14 residues long. As DNA, the CDR3 is TGTGCCAGCTCACGTGATACAGGGGATCAGCCCCAGCATTTT. Translation: CASSRDTGDQPQHF.

This chain's CDR3 is CASSPPQGLETQYF. The CDR3 DNA follows: TGCGCCAGCAGCCCCCCCCAGGGGCTTGAGACCCAGTACTTC. This rearrangement joins TRBV5-1 to TRBJ2-5; TRBD1 might be the D (6 bases). This CDR3 contains 14 residues. V lost 4 bases to trimming and J lost 5 bases, with 15 bases between them. The germline V gene encodes CDR1 SGHRS and CDR2 YFSETQ.

The chain couples TRBV18 to TRBJ2-2, with TRBD2 as a possible D gene (6 bases). This CDR3 contains 13 residues. From germline, CDR1 is KGHSH and CDR2 LQKENI. Trimming took 7 bases from V and 4 from J, leaving 10 bases between them. The CDR3 reads CASCGDLTGELFF. The CDR3 nucleotides read TGTGCCAGCTGCGGGGACCTCACCGGGGAGCTGTTTTTT.

The rearrangement joins TRBV2 to TRBJ1-2; tentatively, D is TRBD1 (6 bases). The CDR3 spans 15 residues. The ends were cut back, 2 bases at V and 5 bases at J, with 15 bases in the middle. Germline V gene lookup returns CDR1 SNHLY and CDR2 FYNNEI. CDR3 nucleotides: TGTGCCAGCAGTGAAAAACAGGGCCCTGGGTATGGCTACACCTTC. Its translation: CASSEKQGPGYGYTF.

The chain couples TRBV6-5 to TRBJ1-4, with 9 positions matching TRBD1. This CDR3 comprises 15 residues. Unmatched junction bases numbered 7, after V lost 4 bases and J lost 7 bases. Germline loops: CDR1 MNHEY, CDR2 SVGAGI. CDR3 nucleotide sequence: TGTGCCAGCAGTTCTTACAGGGGGCGCGGTGAAAAACTGTTTTTT. This sequence encodes CASSSYRGRGEKLFF.

A word on this clone: This CDR3 is also generated by other DNA sequences in the sample. V usage is TRBV18 and J usage is TRBJ2-5; D is uncertain. The V end was cut by 4 bases, the J end by 1 base, with 7 bases between. Germline V gene sequence: CDR1 KGHSH, CDR2 LQKENI. This CDR3 has 13 residues. The DNA for the CDR3 is TGTGCCAGCTCACTTACGGTCCAAGAGACCCAGTACTTC. Its translation: CASSLTVQETQYF.

This clone was picked up a small number of times. V is TRBV4-1 and J is TRBJ2-3; D gene unclear. V was pared by 1 base and J by 3 bases, with 14 bases between. This CDR3 region has 16 residues. Germline CDR1 MGHRA, CDR2 YSYEKL. CDR3 bases: TGCGCCAGCAGCCAAGGACTTGGGTATTGGACAGATACGCAGTATTTT. It is translated as CASSQGLGYWTDTQYF.

The count of this clone is one. The chain joins TRBV5-6 to TRBJ1-4; TRBD1 aligns across 7 bases. The CDR3 extends over 15 amino acids. Looked up from germline, CDR1 is SGHDT and CDR2 is YYEEEE. The trim removed 4 bases at V and 8 bases at J, leaving 11 bases unmatched. The CDR3: CASSIIQGISEKLFF. The CDR3 DNA sequence: TGTGCCAGCAGCATCATACAGGGGATAAGCGAAAAACTGTTTTTT.

The CDR3 sequence is CASSGTQTDTQYF. Here the CDR3 DNA reads TGTGCCAGTAGTGGGACACAAACAGATACGCAGTATTTT. V gene TRBV19 combines with J gene TRBJ2-3, with TRBD1 as a possible D gene (6 bases). This CDR3 is built from 13 residues. The germline V and J ends were trimmed by 5 bases and 3 bases, with 9 bases remaining between them. The germline V gene has CDR1 LNHDA and CDR2 SQIVND (reference sequence).

The CDR3: CASSEGILKKGDTQYF. CDR3 DNA sequence: TGTGCCAGCAGTGAAGGCATCCTAAAGAAGGGGGATACGCAGTATTTT. The chain employs TRBV2 and TRBJ2-3; D might be TRBD1 (5 bases). V lost 1 base and J 6 bases, leaving 17 bases between the germline ends. The CDR3 loop spans 16 amino acids. Germline V gene data show CDR1 as SNHLY and CDR2 as FYNNEI.

This clone has just a few counts. The chain is built from TRBV29-1 and TRBJ1-4; D is perhaps TRBD1 (5 bases). Germline V gene lookup returns CDR1 SQVTM and CDR2 ANQGSEA. V was clipped by 2 bases and J by 7 bases, with 20 bases between them. The CDR3 extends over 16 amino acids. CDR3 loop: CSVELYIAGLGEKLFF. CDR3 DNA sequence: TGCAGCGTTGAACTTTATATCGCGGGACTGGGTGAAAAACTGTTTTTT.

The CDR3 region has the DNA TGTGCCAGCAGTTACCGATTCGTCGCGGGAGCCAAAGATACGCAGTATTTT. It encodes CASSYRFVAGAKDTQYF. J is TRBJ2-3 and V is TRBV6-2 or TRBV6-3, with 7 bases fitting TRBD2. The CDR3 length is 17 residues. Germline CDR1 is MNHEY and CDR2 is SVGEGT. The junction had 13 bases not matched to a gene; V was cut back by 2 bases and J by 5 bases.

J is TRBJ1-1 and V is TRBV19; 8 positions match TRBD1. Germline V lookup: CDR1 LNHDA, CDR2 SQIVND (reference sequence). This CDR3 region has 16 residues. Unmatched junction bases numbered 13, after V lost 7 bases and J lost 3 bases. Here the CDR3 reads CASIGQGGGEDTEAFF. CDR3 nucleotides: TGTGCCAGTATAGGACAGGGAGGGGGCGAGGACACTGAAGCTTTCTTT.

The chain has TRBV18 and TRBJ1-3; 8 bases agree with TRBD1. Germline values: CDR1 KGHSH, CDR2 LQKENI. This CDR3 has 17 residues. V lost 0 bases, J lost 3 bases, and 7 bases stayed unmatched. Written as DNA, the CDR3 is TGTGCCAGCTCACCACCTCGTACAGGGGGATTTGGAAACACCATATATTTT. Its translation: CASSPPRTGGFGNTIYF.

The chain recombines TRBV30 with TRBJ1-5, with D tentatively TRBD1 (6 bases). V was pared by 3 bases and J by 5 bases, with 11 bases between. Germline V CDR1 and CDR2: GTSNPN, SVGIG (reference sequence). The CDR3 is 13 amino acids. The CDR3 bases are TGTGCCTGGAGAAGACAGGATTATCAGCCCCAGCATTTT. Translated: CAWRRQDYQPQHF.

This chain joins TRBV18 and TRBJ1-5; possible D gene TRBD1, 5 bases. The CDR3 has 14 amino acids. Germline V CDR1 and CDR2: KGHSH, LQKENI. The V and J ends lost 3 bases and 3 bases respectively, with 9 bases between them. The CDR3 region has the DNA TGTGCCAGCTCACCGGACACCCTCAATCAGCCCCAGCATTTT. This gives the protein CASSPDTLNQPQHF.

A few counts support this clone. The chain employs TRBV2 and TRBJ2-1, with 11 bases lining up with TRBD2. The CDR3 covers 15 residues. Unmatched junction bases numbered 5, after V lost 6 bases and J lost 4 bases. Germline lookup yields CDR1 SNHLY and CDR2 FYNNEI. In DNA form, the CDR3 reads TGTGCCAGCAGGGTGACTAGCGGGGTTTACAATGAGCAGTTCTTC. This sequence encodes CASRVTSGVYNEQFF. The whole variable domain, filled in from reference TRBV2 and TRBJ2-1, reads EPEVTQTPSHQVTQMGQEVILRCVPISNHLYFYWYRQILGQKVEFLVSFYNNEISEKSEIFDDQFSVERPDGSNFTLKIRSTKLEDSAMYFCASRVTSGVYNEQFFGPGTRLTVL.

A single count supports this clone. Written as DNA, the CDR3 is TGTGCCAGCTCTCCAAATCTGTCGGAGACCCAGTACTTC. This gives the protein CASSPNLSETQYF. The V call is TRBV18, the J call TRBJ2-5; unclear D gene. The germline V and J ends were trimmed by 6 bases and 5 bases, with 13 bases remaining between them. CDR1 and CDR2 (germline): KGHSH, LQKENI. The CDR3 has 13 amino acids.

This chain links TRBV30 with TRBJ1-1; D remains ambiguous. This CDR3 spans 13 amino acids. V was shortened by 4 bases and J by 1 base, with 10 bases between the two germline ends. CDR1 is GTSNPN and CDR2 is SVGIG in the germline V gene (reference sequence). The CDR3, as DNA: TGTGCCTGGAACCCTGGCCCGAACACTGAAGCTTTCTTT. Protein sequence: CAWNPGPNTEAFF. Filled out from reference TRBV30 and TRBJ1-1, the complete variable domain reads SQTIHQWPATLVQPVGSPLSLECTVEGTSNPNLYWYRQAAGRGLQLLFYSVGIGQISSEVPQNLSASRPQDRQFILSSKKLLLSDSGFYLCAWNPGPNTEAFFGQGTRLTVV.

The chain recombines TRBV9 with TRBJ1-3; D gene ambiguous. The CDR3 spans 16 residues. Germline loops: CDR1 SGDLS, CDR2 YYNGEE. V lost 4 bases to trimming and J lost 0 bases, with 14 bases between them. CDR3 sequence (DNA): TGTGCCAGCAGCCGCCGAGAACAGCTCTCTGGAAACACCATATATTTT. It is translated as CASSRREQLSGNTIYF.

The chain uses TRBV7-9 and TRBJ1-4; weak D call: TRBD1 (6 bases). Per germline, CDR1 SEHNR and CDR2 FQNEAQ (reference sequence). The germline V and J ends were trimmed by 5 bases and 8 bases, with 18 bases remaining between them. The CDR3 has 15 amino acids. CDR3 DNA: TGTGCCAGCAGCACGGCGGCGGGGGCAGGGGAAAAACTGTTTTTT. Its protein product is CASSTAAGAGEKLFF.

V is TRBV28 and J is TRBJ1-5, with D possibly TRBD1 on 5 matching bases. The CDR3 covers 15 residues. Germline assignment: CDR1 MDHEN and CDR2 SYDVKM. Trimming left V 8 bases short and J 3 bases short, with 17 bases between. CDR3 region: CASQGLGGVNQPQHF. CDR3 sequence (DNA): TGTGCCAGCCAAGGATTGGGAGGGGTCAATCAGCCCCAGCATTTT. Full variable domain (remainder filled in from reference TRBV28 and TRBJ1-5): DVKVTQSSRYLVKRTGEKVFLECVQDMDHENMFWYRQDPGLGLRLIYFSYDVKMKEKGDIPEGYSVSREKKERFSLILESASTNQTSMYLCASQGLGGVNQPQHFGDGTRLSIL.